This entry lists 29 T cell receptor beta chains sequenced from one sample in a study of monozygotic twins with inflammatory bowel disease (dated by TCRdb to about 2019). Receptor amplification or capture employed 5' RACE. The sample was run on an Illumina HiSeq 2500. Reprocessed by TCRdb, the reads give a single entry per CDR3 protein sequence, without DNA. The sample table includes 350,000 to 500,000 distinct CDR3 sequences. 2% to 2.5% of the sample goes to the ten largest clones. The sample consisted of blood. The receptors come from a human donor with ulcerative colitis or Crohn's disease, or a healthy co-twin of an affected twin (not recorded which).

The genes are TRBV6-1 and TRBJ1-5; absent DNA, TCRdb's TRBD1 call cannot be checked. The germline V gene has CDR1 MNHNS and CDR2 SASEGT. The CDR3 length is 15 residues. CDR3 sequence reads: CASSSRGTSNQPQHF.

V gene TRBV4-2 combines with J gene TRBJ1-1; TCRdb's D call of TRBD1 is untestable without DNA. Germline V gives CDR1 LGHNA, CDR2 YNFKEQ. CDR3 length: 14 amino acids. CDR3 in amino acids: CASSQDTGDTEAFF.

CDR3 sequence: CASTRTGQQETQYF. The chain employs TRBV6-2 or TRBV6-3 and TRBJ2-5; absent DNA, TCRdb's TRBD1 call cannot be checked. The CDR3 totals 14 residues. Germline V lookup: CDR1 MNHEY, CDR2 SVGEGT.

The chain recombines TRBV7-2 with TRBJ2-5; the TRBD2 assignment by TCRdb is unverifiable without DNA. CDR1 SGHTA and CDR2 FQGNSA come from the germline V gene. The CDR3 is 15 amino acids. The CDR3 loop is CASSFGAGNQETQYF.

This chain connects TRBV6-5 to TRBJ1-1. The CDR3 is made up of 13 amino acids. Germline V gene sequence: CDR1 MNHEY, CDR2 SVGAGI. The CDR3 sequence: CASSYSGSTEAFF.

The chain joins TRBV20-1 to TRBJ2-1; TCRdb reports TRBD2, a call that lacks DNA to check it against. Germline V gene lookup returns CDR1 DFQATT and CDR2 SNEGSKA (reference sequence). This CDR3 is 16 amino acids long. Here the CDR3 reads CSARDNRASGYNEQFF.

The chain carries TRBV6-1 and TRBJ2-3; TCRdb picks TRBD1, but there is no DNA to check that call. Germline lookup yields CDR1 MNHNS and CDR2 SASEGT. The CDR3 extends over 14 amino acids. The chain's CDR3 is CASSQDSWPDTQYF.

The genes are TRBV5-1 and TRBJ2-2; absent DNA, TCRdb's TRBD2 call cannot be checked. The CDR3 has 15 residues. CDR1 is SGHRS and CDR2 is YFSETQ in the germline V gene. The CDR3 here is CASSLSGTPTGELFF.

V and J are TRBV19 and TRBJ1-6; the D gene TCRdb calls, TRBD1, cannot be checked with no DNA. The CDR3 sequence is 14 residues long. Germline CDR1 and CDR2: LNHDA and SQIVND (reference sequence). The CDR3 here is CASSTPGSKTPLHF.

V is TRBV20-1 and J is TRBJ2-1; TCRdb indicates TRBD2, and absent DNA this call remains unverified. Per the germline V gene, CDR1 is DFQATT and CDR2 is SNEGSKA (reference sequence). The CDR3 is 14 residues long. This CDR3 is CSASLAGGRNEQFF.

The CDR3 protein is CSANGLAETQYF. The genes are TRBV20-1 and TRBJ2-5; TCRdb's D call of TRBD2 is untestable without DNA. Germline CDR1 DFQATT, CDR2 SNEGSKA (reference sequence). The CDR3 contains 12 residues.

The CDR3 loop reads CSARDRSGVASSSYNEQFF. This rearrangement joins TRBV20-1 to TRBJ2-1; as DNA is missing, the TRBD2 call by TCRdb cannot be tested. The CDR3 loop spans 19 amino acids. Germline V CDR1 and CDR2: DFQATT, SNEGSKA (reference sequence).

The chain links TRBV29-1 to TRBJ1-2; TCRdb lists TRBD1, though no DNA is available to test this call. The CDR3 extends over 13 amino acids. Looked up from germline, CDR1 is SQVTM and CDR2 is ANQGSEA. CDR3 in amino acids: CSVGAETGNGYTF.

The chain recombines TRBV4-2 with TRBJ2-1; the D gene TCRdb calls, TRBD1, cannot be checked with no DNA. CDR1 is LGHNA, CDR2 YNFKEQ, per germline. The CDR3 is made up of 16 amino acids. This chain's CDR3 is CASSQPGTQQEHEQFF.

The V and J genes are TRBV15 and TRBJ2-5; without DNA, the TCRdb call of TRBD2 cannot be checked. CDR3 length equals 16 residues. Germline-derived CDR1 and CDR2 are LNHNV and YYDKDF (reference sequence). This CDR3 is CATSRTQRAHKETQYF.

This chain uses TRBV12-3 or TRBV12-4 with TRBJ2-7. This CDR3 has 13 amino acids. The CDR3 protein is CASSFGDHYEQYF.

The rearrangement uses TRBV20-1 and TRBJ2-1; absent DNA, TCRdb's TRBD2 call cannot be checked. From germline, CDR1 is DFQATT and CDR2 SNEGSKA (reference sequence). The CDR3 contains 12 residues. The CDR3 region is CSASLTSVRAPF.

This CDR3 reads CSVGSTGTVGETQYF. This chain connects TRBV29-1 to TRBJ2-5; TCRdb picks TRBD1, but there is no DNA to check that call. Germline values: CDR1 SQVTM, CDR2 ANQGSEA. The CDR3 extends over 15 amino acids. The full variable domain, rest sourced from reference TRBV29-1 and TRBJ2-5, is SAVISQKPSRDICQRGTSLTIQCQVDSQVTMMFWYRQQPGQSLTLIATANQGSEATYESGFVIDKFPISRPNLTFSTLTVSNMSPEDSSIYLCSVGSTGTVGETQYFGPGTRLLVL.

This rearrangement joins TRBV5-1 to TRBJ2-2; TCRdb indicates TRBD2, and absent DNA this call remains unverified. Germline V gene sequence: CDR1 SGHRS, CDR2 YFSETQ. The CDR3 has 15 residues. The CDR3 loop reads CASSRLAPNTGELFF. Variable domain in full (rest from reference TRBV5-1 and TRBJ2-2): KAGVTQTPRYLIKTRGQQVTLSCSPISGHRSVSWYQQTPGQGLQFLFEYFSETQRNKGNFPGRFSGRQFSNSRSEMNVSTLELGDSALYLCASSRLAPNTGELFFGEGSRLTVL.

The chain couples TRBV2 to TRBJ1-2. This CDR3 has 14 residues. Germline V gene data show CDR1 as SNHLY and CDR2 as FYNNEI. The CDR3: CASSEFLGNYGYTF.

V gene TRBV4-1 combines with J gene TRBJ1-2. This CDR3 spans 15 amino acids. Germline V gives CDR1 MGHRA, CDR2 YSYEKL. The CDR3 reads CASSQDRGTVGGYTF.

The rearrangement links TRBV2 to TRBJ2-1; TCRdb picks TRBD2, but there is no DNA to check that call. The V gene's germline CDR1 is SNHLY and CDR2 FYNNEI. The CDR3 loop spans 13 amino acids. The CDR3 loop reads CASSWVTPEGQFF.

The genes are TRBV11-2 and TRBJ2-3. The CDR3 extends over 18 amino acids. Per germline, CDR1 SGHAT and CDR2 FQNNGV. The CDR3 region is CASSLGFGLRPNTDTQYF.

The chain joins TRBV9 to TRBJ2-2; the D call from TCRdb, TRBD1, cannot be confirmed without DNA. The germline CDR1 and CDR2 sequences are SGDLS and YYNGEE. The CDR3 has 15 amino acids. This CDR3 reads CASSVRPTNNGELFF.

The gene calls are TRBV29-1 and TRBJ2-7. The CDR3 runs 13 residues. Germline V gives CDR1 SQVTM, CDR2 ANQGSEA. CDR3 sequence: CSVEDTSTYEQYF.

The chain recombines TRBV27 with TRBJ2-1; TCRdb picks TRBD1, but there is no DNA to check that call. This CDR3 is built from 13 residues. CDR1 MNHEY and CDR2 SMNVEV come from the germline V gene (reference sequence). CDR3 amino acids: CASNQRGSNEQFF.

The V gene is TRBV20-1, the J gene TRBJ1-5; TCRdb lists TRBD1, though no DNA is available to test this call. Germline CDR1 reads DFQATT; CDR2 reads SNEGSKA (reference sequence). The CDR3 is 16 residues long. This CDR3 is CSAKSDDRGRNQPQHF.

The chain uses TRBV4-1 and TRBJ2-1; as DNA is missing, the TRBD2 call by TCRdb cannot be tested. The length of the CDR3 is 17 residues. CDR1 and CDR2 (germline): MGHRA, YSYEKL. CDR3 protein: CASSHPGGASGYNEQFF.

The chain uses TRBV4-1 and TRBJ2-3; TCRdb names TRBD1, which stays unverified in the absence of DNA. The CDR3 covers 14 residues. Germline-derived CDR1 and CDR2 are MGHRA and YSYEKL. The CDR3 protein is CASSQDTPSDTQYF.